Detailed here is one T cell receptor (beta chain). Its specificity is not known. This entry is derived from a study of blood T cells in healthy people across ages. Study outcomes and limitations: As age increased, TCR beta diversity per million T cells fell in a roughly linear fashion. Naive and antigen-experienced cells could not be conclusively compared, given unsorted PBMCs.

Germline values: CDR1 SGHTA, CDR2 FQGNSA. The CDR3 spans 14 residues. V lost 0 bases and J 4 bases, leaving 9 bases between the germline ends. Then a second PCR, running about 6 to 12 cycles, was carried out with a sample-barcoded 5' primer and a J-beta primer mix. A 12-random-nucleotide template-switch adaptor tagged each cDNA molecule. MiXCR, run by TCRdb on the 5' RACE reads, gives a single entry per CDR3 protein. The sample holds a few hundred thousand distinct CDR3 sequences, 25% to 30% seen once. This clonotype was sampled from a woman in her 70s in good health. This chain uses TRBV7-2 with TRBJ2-5, with unresolved D. Sequenced sample: blood. Here the CDR3 reads CASSLADRRETQYF. The CDR3 region has the DNA TGTGCCAGCAGCTTAGCGGACCGACGAGAGACCCAGTACTTC.